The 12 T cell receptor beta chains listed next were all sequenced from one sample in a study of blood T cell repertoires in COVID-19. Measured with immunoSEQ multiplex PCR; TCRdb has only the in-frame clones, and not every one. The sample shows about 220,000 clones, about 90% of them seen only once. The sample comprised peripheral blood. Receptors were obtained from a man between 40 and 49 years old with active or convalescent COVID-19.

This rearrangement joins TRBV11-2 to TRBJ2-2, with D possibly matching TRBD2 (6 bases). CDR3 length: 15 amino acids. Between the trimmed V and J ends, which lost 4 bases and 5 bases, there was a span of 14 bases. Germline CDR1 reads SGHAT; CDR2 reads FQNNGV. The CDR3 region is CASSSVSRGTGELFF. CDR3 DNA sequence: TGTGCCAGCAGCTCCGTTTCACGGGGGACCGGGGAGCTGTTTTTT.

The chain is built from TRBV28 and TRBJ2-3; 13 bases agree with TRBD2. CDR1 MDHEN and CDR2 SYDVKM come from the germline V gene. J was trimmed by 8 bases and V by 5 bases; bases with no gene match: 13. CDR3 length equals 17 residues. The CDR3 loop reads CASSPQVLAGGPGTQYF. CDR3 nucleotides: TGTGCCAGCAGTCCACAAGTACTAGCGGGGGGGCCCGGTACGCAGTATTTT.

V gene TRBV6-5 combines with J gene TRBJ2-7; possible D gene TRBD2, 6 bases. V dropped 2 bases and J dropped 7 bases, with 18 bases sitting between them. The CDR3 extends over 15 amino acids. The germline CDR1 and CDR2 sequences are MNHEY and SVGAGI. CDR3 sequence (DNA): TGTGCCAGCAGTTACGTTATAGCGGAGGGTTGGGAGCAGTACTTC. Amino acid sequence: CASSYVIAEGWEQYF.

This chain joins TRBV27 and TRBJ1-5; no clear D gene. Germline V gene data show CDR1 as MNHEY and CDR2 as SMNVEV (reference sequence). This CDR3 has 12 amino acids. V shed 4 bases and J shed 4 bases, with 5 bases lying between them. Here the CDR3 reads CASSSHNQPQHF. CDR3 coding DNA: TGTGCCAGCAGTTCCCATAATCAGCCCCAGCATTTT.

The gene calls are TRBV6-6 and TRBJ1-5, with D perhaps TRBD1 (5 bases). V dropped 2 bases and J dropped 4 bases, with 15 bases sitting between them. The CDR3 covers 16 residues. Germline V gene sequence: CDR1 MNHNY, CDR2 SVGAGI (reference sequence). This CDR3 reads CASSYDRPGMNQPQHF. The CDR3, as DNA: TGTGCCAGCAGTTACGATCGCCCAGGGATGAATCAGCCCCAGCATTTT.

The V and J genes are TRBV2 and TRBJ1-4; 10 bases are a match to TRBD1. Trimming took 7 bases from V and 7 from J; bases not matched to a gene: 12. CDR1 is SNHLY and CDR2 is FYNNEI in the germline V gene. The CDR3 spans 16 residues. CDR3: CASMRGQGYGSEKLFF. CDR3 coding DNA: TGTGCCAGCATGAGGGGACAGGGGTATGGTAGTGAAAAACTGTTTTTT. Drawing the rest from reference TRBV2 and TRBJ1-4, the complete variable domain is EPEVTQTPSHQVTQMGQEVILRCVPISNHLYFYWYRQILGQKVEFLVSFYNNEISEKSEIFDDQFSVERPDGSNFTLKIRSTKLEDSAMYFCASMRGQGYGSEKLFFGSGTQLSVL.

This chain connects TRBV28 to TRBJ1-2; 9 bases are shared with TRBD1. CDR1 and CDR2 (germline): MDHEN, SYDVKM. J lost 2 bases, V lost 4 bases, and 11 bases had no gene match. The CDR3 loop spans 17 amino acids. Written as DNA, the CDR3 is TGTGCCAGCAGTTATATCCGGACAGGGGCCCTAAACTATGGCTACACCTTC. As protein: CASSYIRTGALNYGYTF.

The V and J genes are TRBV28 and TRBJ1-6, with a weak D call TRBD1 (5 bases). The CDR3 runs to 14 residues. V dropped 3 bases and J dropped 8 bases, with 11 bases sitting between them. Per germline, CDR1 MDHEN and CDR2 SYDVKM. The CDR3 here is CASSFSQGDSPLHF. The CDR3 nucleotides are TGTGCCAGCAGTTTTTCCCAGGGTGATTCACCCCTCCACTTT.

The CDR3 spells CASSQSAPGIEQFF. CDR3 sequence (DNA): TGCGCCAGCAGTCAATCAGCGCCAGGGATTGAGCAGTTCTTC. V gene TRBV23-1 combines with J gene TRBJ2-1; D perhaps matches TRBD1 (5 bases). TRBV23-1 is given ORF status, its function remaining uncertain. Trimming took off 0 bases at V and 9 bases at J, with 12 bases between the two ends. This CDR3 has 14 residues.

CDR3 DNA: TGTGCCAGCAGTCGCTGGGACAGGCAAGAGGGTGAAAAACTGTTTTTT. Its translation is CASSRWDRQEGEKLFF. The rearrangement uses TRBV5-6 and TRBJ1-4; 8 bases line up with TRBD1. Trimming removed 5 bases from V and 7 bases from J; junction bases left unmatched: 13. The CDR3 length is 16 residues. CDR1 and CDR2 (germline): SGHDT, YYEEEE.

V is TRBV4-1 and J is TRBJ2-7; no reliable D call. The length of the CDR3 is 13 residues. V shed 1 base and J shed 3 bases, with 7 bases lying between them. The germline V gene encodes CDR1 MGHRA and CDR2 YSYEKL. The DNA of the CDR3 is TGCGCCAGCAGCCAAGTGAACAACTACGAGCAGTACTTC. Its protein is CASSQVNNYEQYF.

In DNA, the CDR3 is TGTGCCAGCAGTCTACGACAGGGGGCGCGGGACTACGAGCAGTACTTC. Its protein is CASSLRQGARDYEQYF. The chain joins TRBV28 to TRBJ2-7; TRBD1 aligns across 10 bases. The CDR3 length is 16 residues. Germline V gene sequence: CDR1 MDHEN, CDR2 SYDVKM. V shed 5 bases, J shed 3 bases, and the junction held 10 bases outside the gene matches.